These 22 T cell receptor beta chains were sequenced from one sample in a study of identical twins. TCRdb re-analysed the 5' RACE reads in MiXCR, keeping a single row per CDR3 protein. Of 700,000 or so distinct CDR3 sequences in the sample, approximately 22% were seen once. The data also belong to a second study, concerning T cells expressing NK-cell markers.

The specimen sequenced was PBMCs. The receptor source for this set is a woman aged 18-29 years in good health.

The genes are TRBV6-2 or TRBV6-3 and TRBJ2-5, with 8 bases lining up with TRBD1. The CDR3 length is 14 residues. V lost 6 bases, J lost 5 bases, and 8 bases stayed unmatched. Germline CDR1 is MNHEY and CDR2 is SVGEGT. As DNA, the CDR3 is TGTGCCAGCAGCAGGGACAGGTTGGGGGAGACCCAGTACTTC. Translation: CASSRDRLGETQYF.

This clonotype has ten or more counts. The gene calls are TRBV3-1 and TRBJ2-7; tentatively, D is TRBD1 (5 bases). V was pared by 0 bases and J by 5 bases, with 14 bases between. CDR1 and CDR2 from the germline V gene are LGHDT and YNNKEL (reference sequence). The CDR3 is made up of 15 amino acids. The CDR3 DNA follows: TGTGCCAGCAGCCAAGATTACTTCCTAGGGGACGAGCAGTACTTC. This sequence encodes CASSQDYFLGDEQYF.

This chain connects TRBV5-6 to TRBJ2-2; 8 positions match TRBD2. The CDR3 length is 17 residues. The V gene end was trimmed by 4 bases and the J gene end by 6 bases; junction bases not matched to a gene: 14. Germline V gene data show CDR1 as SGHDT and CDR2 as YYEEEE. The CDR3 here is CASSRGAGERVAGELFF. CDR3 nucleotide sequence: TGTGCCAGCAGCCGAGGAGCGGGGGAACGGGTCGCCGGGGAGCTGTTTTTT.

This clonotype was observed a few times. This chain links TRBV7-2 with TRBJ2-7, with TRBD2 as a possible D gene (5 bases). CDR1 is SGHTA, CDR2 FQGNSA, per germline. V lost 1 base to trimming and J lost 4 bases, with 14 bases between them. This CDR3 comprises 15 residues. The CDR3 DNA is TGTGCCAGCAGCTTAGTTGCGGGTACACCATACGAGCAGTACTTC. Translating gives CASSLVAGTPYEQYF.

To note about this clonotype: One end of the junction is discordant with germline, which a read error may explain. Here the CDR3 DNA reads TGCGGCCGGACTAGCTCTAGCTTC. Protein sequence: CGRTSSSF. This chain connects TRBV20-1 to TRBJ2-7; 8 bases align to TRBD2. The CDR3 is 8 amino acids. Germline CDR1 reads DFQATT; CDR2 reads SNEGSKA (reference sequence).

This clonotype was detected ten times or more. This chain connects TRBV20-1 to TRBJ1-5, with D maybe TRBD1 (5 bases). This CDR3 contains 14 residues. In germline, CDR1 is DFQATT, CDR2 SNEGSKA (reference sequence). V gave up 2 bases and J gave up 1 base, with 9 bases separating them. CDR3 amino acids: CSARHGGSNQPQHF. The CDR3 region has the DNA TGCAGTGCTAGACATGGGGGAAGCAATCAGCCCCAGCATTTT.

This clonotype was recorded at least ten times. The chain has TRBV6-1 and TRBJ2-6; TRBD1 or TRBD2 may be the D gene (5 bases each). Germline V CDR1 and CDR2: MNHNS, SASEGT. Trimming removed 8 bases at V and 0 bases at J, with 5 bases between. The CDR3 has 13 amino acids. CDR3 residues: CASGGSGANVLTF. The CDR3 DNA sequence: TGTGCCAGCGGGGGCTCTGGGGCCAACGTCCTGACTTTC.

The chain joins TRBV20-1 to TRBJ1-1, with D uncertain. This CDR3 is 12 amino acids long. Germline CDR1 and CDR2: DFQATT and SNEGSKA (reference sequence). V was trimmed by 6 bases and J by 4 bases, leaving 12 bases between them. This CDR3 is CSAGRAGTEAFF. The CDR3 coding sequence is TGCAGTGCCGGACGTGCGGGCACTGAAGCTTTCTTT.

This chain connects TRBV29-1 to TRBJ1-1; unclear D gene. The V gene lost 3 bases and the J gene lost 10 bases, with 12 bases spanning the gap. CDR3 length equals 11 residues. Germline V CDR1 and CDR2: SQVTM, ANQGSEA. In DNA form, the CDR3 reads TGCAGCGTTGATAGGGTAGGGCGAGCTTTCTTT. As protein: CSVDRVGRAFF.

This clonotype was seen repeatedly, ten times or more. The rearrangement joins TRBV12-3 or TRBV12-4 to TRBJ2-1, with TRBD2 identical over 14 bases. V lost 2 bases, J lost 12 bases, and 6 bases stayed unmatched. This CDR3 comprises 15 residues. In DNA form, the CDR3 reads TGTGCCAGCAGTTTACGCGGGACTAGCGGGAGTAGGCAGTTCTTC. This translates into CASSLRGTSGSRQFF.

Ten or more counts support this clonotype. The chain employs TRBV15 and TRBJ2-5, with TRBD1 identical over 9 bases. Germline lookup yields CDR1 LNHNV and CDR2 YYDKDF (reference sequence). V lost 3 bases to trimming and J lost 5 bases; unmatched junction nucleotides: 7. This CDR3 region has 15 residues. The CDR3 DNA follows: TGTGCCACCAGCAGTTGGACAGGGGTGGGGGAGACCCAGTACTTC. Its translation: CATSSWTGVGETQYF.

The chain uses TRBV6-5 and TRBJ2-7; the D is unclear. CDR3 length: 15 amino acids. The ends were cut back, 2 bases at V and 3 bases at J, with 14 bases in the middle. The germline V gene encodes CDR1 MNHEY and CDR2 SVGAGI. As DNA, the CDR3 is TGTGCCAGCAGTTACCTTCCCTTCCCCGACTACGAGCAGTACTTC. This sequence encodes CASSYLPFPDYEQYF.

This chain connects TRBV3-1 to TRBJ2-1, with D perhaps matching TRBD1 or TRBD2 (5 bases each). The germline V gene has CDR1 LGHDT and CDR2 YNNKEL (reference sequence). The CDR3 is made up of 17 amino acids. V shed 3 bases and J shed 7 bases, with 22 bases lying between them. Here the CDR3 DNA reads TGTGCCAGCAGCCATAATCGAGGGTCAGTATGGGGGAATGAGCAGTTCTTC. It is translated as CASSHNRGSVWGNEQFF.

The chain employs TRBV2 and TRBJ2-3; D unresolved. The CDR3 extends over 16 amino acids. Germline CDR1 reads SNHLY; CDR2 reads FYNNEI. Trimming stripped 3 bases from V and 2 bases from J, with 15 bases between. CDR3 protein: CASSDGEAKYTDTQYF. The CDR3 coding sequence is TGTGCCAGCAGTGATGGGGAAGCTAAGTACACAGATACGCAGTATTTT.

V usage is TRBV11-3 and J usage is TRBJ2-1; 8 bases line up with TRBD2. The CDR3 runs to 16 residues. The V gene end was trimmed by 0 bases and the J gene end by 4 bases; junction bases not matched to a gene: 5. Per the germline V gene, CDR1 is SGHNT and CDR2 is YENEEA. The CDR3 sequence: CASSLDTGGPYNEQFF. Here the CDR3 DNA reads TGTGCCAGCAGCTTAGATACGGGGGGGCCTTACAATGAGCAGTTCTTC.

This clonotype was seen a few times. J is TRBJ1-2 and V is TRBV9, with a weak D call TRBD1 (6 bases). The CDR3 covers 11 residues. Germline assignment: CDR1 SGDLS and CDR2 YYNGEE. The V end lost 5 bases, the J end lost 10 bases, and 12 bases lay between the germline ends. CDR3 region: CASSAQGLYTF. CDR3 DNA sequence: TGTGCCAGCAGTGCTCAGGGGCTCTACACCTTC.

This clonotype has a count of ten or more. The chain joins TRBV5-1 to TRBJ2-3, with D perhaps matching TRBD2 (5 bases). The CDR3 loop spans 15 amino acids. With 1 base removed from V and 0 bases from J, the gap between germline ends came to 9 bases. CDR1 and CDR2 from the germline V gene are SGHRS and YFSETQ. The CDR3 region has the DNA TGCGCCAGCAGCTTGCAGCGGTCTAGCACAGATACGCAGTATTTT. Translating gives CASSLQRSSTDTQYF.

The rearrangement joins TRBV5-1 to TRBJ1-5; D perhaps matches TRBD1 (5 bases). Germline-derived CDR1 and CDR2 are SGHRS and YFSETQ. The germline V and J ends were trimmed by 1 base and 2 bases, with 10 bases remaining between them. The CDR3 is 15 residues long. The CDR3 reads CASSLNGGRNQPQHF. The CDR3 coding sequence is TGCGCCAGCAGCTTGAATGGGGGACGCAATCAGCCCCAGCATTTT. Using reference TRBV5-1 and TRBJ1-5 for the parts outside the CDR3, the full variable domain is KAGVTQTPRYLIKTRGQQVTLSCSPISGHRSVSWYQQTPGQGLQFLFEYFSETQRNKGNFPGRFSGRQFSNSRSEMNVSTLELGDSALYLCASSLNGGRNQPQHFGDGTRLSIL.

This clonotype came up many times. The gene calls are TRBV20-1 and TRBJ2-3, with 11 positions matching TRBD2. CDR3 size: 17 residues. Germline assignment: CDR1 DFQATT and CDR2 SNEGSKA (reference sequence). Trimming took 3 bases from V and 0 from J; bases not matched to a gene: 8. The CDR3 DNA sequence: TGCAGTGCTAGGAGACTAGCGGGGACAGCTAGCACAGATACGCAGTATTTT. This sequence encodes CSARRLAGTASTDTQYF.

There are a few counts of this clonotype. V is TRBV14 and J is TRBJ2-1, with 7 bases aligning to TRBD1. CDR1 is SGHDN, CDR2 FVKESK, per germline. This CDR3 is built from 13 residues. Unmatched junction bases numbered 2, after V lost 1 base and J lost 8 bases. CDR3 in amino acids: CASSQAGTDEQFF. The DNA for the CDR3 is TGTGCCAGCAGCCAAGCCGGGACAGATGAGCAGTTCTTC.

This clonotype was observed at least ten times. The chain employs TRBV5-6 and TRBJ2-1, with D possibly being TRBD1 or TRBD2 (5 bases each). CDR1 is SGHDT and CDR2 is YYEEEE in the germline V gene. This CDR3 region has 18 residues. V dropped 0 bases and J dropped 5 bases, with 21 bases sitting between them. The CDR3 DNA follows: TGTGCCAGCAGCTTGGCGAGGACATTCTCGGGGCTACACAATGAGCAGTTCTTC. Its translation: CASSLARTFSGLHNEQFF.

The genes are TRBV5-1 and TRBJ2-1; TRBD1 is a possible D gene (6 bases). The CDR3 sequence is 13 residues long. The germline V and J ends were trimmed by 0 bases and 10 bases, with 11 bases remaining between them. Germline CDR1 and CDR2: SGHRS and YFSETQ. As DNA, the CDR3 is TGCGCCAGCAGCTTGGACAGGGTAAGGGAGCAGTTCTTC. This translates into CASSLDRVREQFF. Filled out from reference TRBV5-1 and TRBJ2-1, the complete variable domain reads KAGVTQTPRYLIKTRGQQVTLSCSPISGHRSVSWYQQTPGQGLQFLFEYFSETQRNKGNFPGRFSGRQFSNSRSEMNVSTLELGDSALYLCASSLDRVREQFFGPGTRLTVL.